This T cell receptor beta chain was profiled in a study of identical twins. The CDR3 runs to 11 residues. Trimming removed 4 bases at V and 2 bases at J, with 5 bases between. The germline V gene has CDR1 SQVTM and CDR2 ANQGSEA. From the 5' RACE reads, TCRdb called clonotypes with MiXCR, one entry per CDR3 protein. This table holds hundreds of thousands of distinct CDR3 sequences, approximately 8.3% found once. This clonotype showed up many times. Separately, the same data were catalogued under a study of yellow fever vaccine responses in identical twins.

This chain links TRBV29-1 with TRBJ2-5, with D unclear. The TCR originated in a woman under 30 in good health. Sequencing used memory (CD45RO+) T cells sorted from blood. CDR3: CSVGLQETQYF. In DNA, the CDR3 is TGCAGCGTTGGGTTACAAGAGACCCAGTACTTC.